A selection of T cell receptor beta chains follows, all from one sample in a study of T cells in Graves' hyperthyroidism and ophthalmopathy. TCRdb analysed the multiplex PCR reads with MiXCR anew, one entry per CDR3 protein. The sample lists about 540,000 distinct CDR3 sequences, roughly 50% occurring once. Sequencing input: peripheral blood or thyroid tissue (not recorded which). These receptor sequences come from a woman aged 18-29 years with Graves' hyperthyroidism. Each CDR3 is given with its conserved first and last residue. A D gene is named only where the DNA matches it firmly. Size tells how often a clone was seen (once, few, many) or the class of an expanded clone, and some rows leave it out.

TGTGCCAGCAGTCAGCTCGCGGGGAGGTTAACCGGGGAGCTGTTTTTT	CASSQLAGRLTGELFF	.	TRBJ2-2	.	TRBV2
TGTGCCAGCAGCCAACCCGCACGGACCCCTTCTGGGGCCAACGTCCTGACTTTC	CASSQPARTPSGANVLTF	.	TRBJ2-6	.	TRBV7-3
TGTGCCACCAGCGGAGGACAGGGGGCCAGCTATGGCTACACCTTC	CATSGGQGASYGYTF	many	TRBJ1-2	TRBD1	TRBV15
TGTGCCACATATGGAGTTAATCAAGAGACCCAGTACTTC	CATYGVNQETQYF	.	TRBJ2-5	.	TRBV6-1
TGTGCCAGCCCTGAGGGACAGGGACGTGAGCAGTACTTC	CASPEGQGREQYF	many	TRBJ2-7	TRBD1	TRBV7-7
TGTGCCAGTAGTTCTTACGGACACAAAGGGAACACTGAAGCTTTCTTT	CASSSYGHKGNTEAFF	few	TRBJ1-1	.	TRBV19
TGTGCCAGTAGTCCTTGGGCAGGGGATCACTATGGCTACACCTTC	CASSPWAGDHYGYTF	many	TRBJ1-2	.	TRBV19
TGCAGCGTCTACCTTAGCGGGAGCTCCTACGAGCAGTACTTC	CSVYLSGSSYEQYF	many	TRBJ2-7	TRBD2	TRBV29-1
TGTGCCAGCAGCTTAGTGGGGCGACAGGGGGCCAATGGCTACACCTTC	CASSLVGRQGANGYTF	few	TRBJ1-2	TRBD1	TRBV7-2
TGTGCCAGCAGCGTAGATGGGACAATGTACGAGCAGTACTTC	CASSVDGTMYEQYF	.	TRBJ2-7	.	TRBV9
TGCGCCAGCAGCTTGGATGGATTGTCTGGGGCCAACGTCCTGACTTTC	CASSLDGLSGANVLTF	few	TRBJ2-6	.	TRBV5-1
TGTGCCAGCAGCTTAGCGAAGACTAGCGGGAGTAAGGAGACCCAGTACTTC	CASSLAKTSGSKETQYF	.	TRBJ2-5	TRBD2	TRBV7-9
TGCAGCGGGAAGACTAGCGGGAGCCTTACCTACGAGCAGTACTTC	CSGKTSGSLTYEQYF	.	TRBJ2-7	TRBD2	TRBV29-1
TGTGCCAGCAGCCGACCCGGACAGTTATACGAGCAGTACTTC	CASSRPGQLYEQYF	.	TRBJ2-7	.	TRBV7-9
TGTGCCAGCAGCCCACCACTAGCGGGCCTCGCGAACACCGGGGAGCTGTTTTTT	CASSPPLAGLANTGELFF	few	TRBJ2-2	TRBD2	TRBV7-9
TGTGCCCCCGACAGGGCGGTCGATGAAAAACTGTTTTTT	CAPDRAVDEKLFF	.	TRBJ1-4	TRBD1	TRBV25-1
TGTGCCACCAGCCATCCGGGACAGGCGGGACAGCCCCAGCATTTT	CATSHPGQAGQPQHF	.	TRBJ1-5	TRBD1	TRBV15
TGTGCCAGCAGCTTAGGCCGGGCAGGGAACACTGAAGCTTTCTTT	CASSLGRAGNTEAFF	.	TRBJ1-1	.	TRBV19
TGCAGTGCTAGAATCACACGGACAGCTAGCAATCAGCCCCAGCATTTT	CSARITRTASNQPQHF	few	TRBJ1-5	.	TRBV20-1
TGTGCCAGCGGGGAACCTGAAGCTTTCTTT	CASGEPEAFF	.	TRBJ1-1	.	TRBV6-4
TGCAGCGTTCCAGACACTGAAGCTTTCTTT	CSVPDTEAFF	many	TRBJ1-1	.	TRBV29-1
TGTGCCAGCAGTCCCGAGACAGGGTGGAACCAAGAGACCCAGTACTTC	CASSPETGWNQETQYF	.	TRBJ2-5	TRBD1	TRBV6-5
TGTGCCACCAGTCTTACAGTCTATGGCTACACCTTC	CATSLTVYGYTF	many	TRBJ1-2	.	TRBV24-1
TGTGCCAGCTCCCCCCACACGGGCCTAGATCAGCCCCAGCATTTT	CASSPHTGLDQPQHF	.	TRBJ1-5	.	TRBV12-3/TRBV12-4
TGTGCCACCAGTGCGACAGGGGGCGGCTATGGCTACACCTTC	CATSATGGGYGYTF	many	TRBJ1-2	TRBD1	TRBV24-1
TGTGCCAGCAGCCGTCAGGGGCTACTGTATCAGCCCCAGCATTTT	CASSRQGLLYQPQHF	.	TRBJ1-5	.	TRBV2
TGTGCCAGCAGCGCCCCGAGAGGAGAGCAGTACTTC	CASSAPRGEQYF	few	TRBJ2-7	.	TRBV9
TGTGCCAGCGGGTCACGAGGGGGTGAAAAACTGTTTTTT	CASGSRGGEKLFF	.	TRBJ1-4	.	TRBV6-1
TGCGCCAGCAGCTCGTCTCACGGACCCTACGAGCAGTACTTC	CASSSSHGPYEQYF	once	TRBJ2-7	.	TRBV5-1
TGCAGCGCCGCGGGACTAGCGGCCCAAGAGACCCAGTACTTC	CSAAGLAAQETQYF	many	TRBJ2-5	TRBD2	TRBV29-1
TGCAGCGGGGGGGGAGGCCGGCCTAACTATGGCTACACCTTC	CSGGGGRPNYGYTF	.	TRBJ1-2	.	TRBV29-1
TGTGCCAGCAGTTCCCGGCCGGAGAGGAACGGCTACACCTTC	CASSSRPERNGYTF	.	TRBJ1-2	.	TRBV2
TGTGCCACCGGGACAGGGGGCACTGGGGCCAACGTCCTGACTTTC	CATGTGGTGANVLTF	.	TRBJ2-6	TRBD1	TRBV19
TGCGCCAGCAGCTTGGAAATCCAGGGATCTGAAAAACTGTTTTTT	CASSLEIQGSEKLFF	.	TRBJ1-4	.	TRBV5-1
TGCAGCGCTGGGCAGGCCTACGAGCAGTACTTC	CSAGQAYEQYF	.	TRBJ2-7	.	TRBV29-1
TGTGCCAGCAACCCCGGAAGACAAGAGACCCAGTACTTC	CASNPGRQETQYF	few	TRBJ2-5	.	TRBV12-3/TRBV12-4
TGTGCCAGCGGTTCCCGGGACTGGGGCTACACCTTC	CASGSRDWGYTF	many	TRBJ1-2	.	TRBV7-6
TGTGCCAGCAGTAGTCGGGACGGGAGGCCATACAATGAGCAGTTCTTC	CASSSRDGRPYNEQFF	.	TRBJ2-1	TRBD2	TRBV25-1